The 21 T cell receptor beta chains in this list originate from one sample, sequenced in a study of shared clonotypes between healthy human individuals. Repertoires were generated with immunoSEQ multiplex PCR, while TCRdb's copy carries only in-frame clones and drops some. The data show some 900,000 clones, 70% to 85% seen once. Specimen: memory CD4+ T cells sorted from blood. As to subset: CD45RA-negative fraction. These receptors came from a man between 18 and 35 years old in good health.

J is TRBJ2-1 and V is TRBV4-3; 7 nucleotides line up with TRBD1. The V segment lost 4 bases and the J segment 10 bases; nucleotides outside the gene matches: 13. The CDR3 runs to 15 residues. Germline V lookup: CDR1 LGHNA, CDR2 YSLEER. The CDR3 region has the DNA TGCGCCAGCAGCCGCACAGGGGACGGATTTTGGGAGCAGTTCTTC. Its translation is CASSRTGDGFWEQFF.

This clone occurred a few times. The chain has TRBV5-6 and TRBJ1-2, with 7 bases fitting TRBD1. The germline gives CDR1 SGHDT, CDR2 YYEEEE. The CDR3 sequence is 15 residues long. V shed 4 bases and J 5 bases; nucleotides not matched to a gene: 11. DNA for the CDR3: TGTGCCAGCAGCCCTGGATGGACAGGCGAATATGGCTACACCTTC. Encoded protein: CASSPGWTGEYGYTF.

V usage is TRBV4-2 and J usage is TRBJ1-2, with a weak D call TRBD1 (5 bases). The CDR3 is 15 residues long. V lost 4 bases to trimming and J lost 1 base, with 13 bases between them. Germline V gene sequence: CDR1 LGHNA, CDR2 YNFKEQ. The CDR3 loop reads CASSRDRQGNYGYTF. CDR3 DNA sequence: TGTGCCAGCAGCCGGGATCGGCAGGGTAACTATGGCTACACCTTC.

Regarding this clone: This same CDR3 is encoded by further DNA sequences in the sample. This chain links TRBV5-1 with TRBJ1-1, with 11 bases aligning to TRBD1. This CDR3 has 16 residues. The V segment lost 3 bases and the J segment 4 bases; nucleotides outside the gene matches: 8. CDR1 is SGHRS, CDR2 YFSETQ, per germline. The CDR3: CASSSSTGTGGTEAFF. The DNA for the CDR3 is TGCGCCAGCAGCTCCAGTACCGGGACAGGGGGCACTGAAGCTTTCTTT.

This sequence joins TRBV11-2 and TRBJ1-1, with unresolved D. CDR1 is SGHAT, CDR2 FQNNGV, per germline. The CDR3 length is 15 residues. V was clipped by 1 base and J by 5 bases, with 14 bases between them. The DNA for the CDR3 is TGTGCCAGCAGCTTAGGTAGCTCCCAAGGGACTGAAGCTTTCTTT. Translation gives CASSLGSSQGTEAFF.

The chain couples TRBV6-1 to TRBJ1-1; possibly TRBD1 for D (5 bases). This CDR3 has 13 residues. The V end lost 6 bases, the J end lost 6 bases, and 14 bases lay between the germline ends. The germline gives CDR1 MNHNS, CDR2 SASEGT. The CDR3 here is CASRGQGGSEAFF. In DNA, the CDR3 is TGTGCCAGCAGGGGCCAGGGTGGCTCTGAAGCTTTCTTT.

The V gene is TRBV28, the J gene TRBJ2-2, with D perhaps TRBD1 (6 bases). Germline V lookup: CDR1 MDHEN, CDR2 SYDVKM. Trimming stripped 7 bases from V and 4 bases from J, with 16 bases between. The CDR3 contains 15 residues. In DNA form, the CDR3 reads TGTGCCAGCACAAAAGGGGGACAACTCACCGGGGAGCTGTTTTTT. This gives the protein CASTKGGQLTGELFF.

The CDR3 region is CASSLAGLAGRTGELFF. In nucleotides, the CDR3 is TGTGCCAGCAGCTTGGCCGGGCTAGCGGGGCGCACGGGGGAGCTGTTTTTT. The chain couples TRBV5-8 to TRBJ2-2; 9 bases align to TRBD2. Germline values: CDR1 SGHTS, CDR2 YDEGEE. This CDR3 is 17 amino acids long. J was trimmed by 8 bases and V by 0 bases; bases with no gene match: 11.

This clone was detected only once. The CDR3 DNA is TGTGCCAGCAGCTCCCCTAGCGGGGGGAGCACAGATACGCAGTATTTT. This sequence encodes CASSSPSGGSTDTQYF. The V gene is TRBV7-6, the J gene TRBJ2-3; 11 nucleotides line up with TRBD2. CDR3 length: 16 residues. CDR1 SGHVS and CDR2 FNYEAQ come from the germline V gene. The J segment lost 0 bases and the V segment lost 4 bases, leaving 3 bases of the junction unmatched.

J is TRBJ2-3 and V is TRBV7-9, with 7 bases aligning to TRBD1. This CDR3 has 17 residues. Germline loops: CDR1 SEHNR, CDR2 FQNEAQ (reference sequence). The V gene end was trimmed by 3 bases and the J gene end by 3 bases; junction bases not matched to a gene: 12. The CDR3: CASSLRTGGLVTDTQYF. The CDR3 DNA is TGTGCCAGCAGCTTGAGGACAGGTGGCTTAGTGACAGATACGCAGTATTTT. The whole variable domain, remainder taken from reference TRBV7-9 and TRBJ2-3, is DTGVSQNPRHKITKRGQNVTFRCDPISEHNRLYWYRQTLGQGPEFLTYFQNEAQLEKSRLLSDRFSAERPKGSFSTLEIQRTEQGDSAMYLCASSLRTGGLVTDTQYFGPGTRLTVL.

The chain combines TRBV2 with TRBJ1-2; TRBD1 might be the D (5 bases). The CDR3 extends over 13 amino acids. With 8 bases removed from V and 4 bases from J, the gap between germline ends came to 14 bases. The V gene's germline CDR1 is SNHLY and CDR2 FYNNEI. CDR3 amino acids: CASVRDQLYGYTF. CDR3 bases: TGTGCCAGCGTCCGGGACCAACTCTATGGCTACACCTTC.

V is TRBV5-1 and J is TRBJ2-6; D gene unclear. The V and J ends lost 10 bases and 0 bases respectively, with 11 bases between them. There are 14 residues in the CDR3. The V gene's germline CDR1 is SGHRS and CDR2 YFSETQ. The CDR3 sequence is CAPELPSGANVLTF. The CDR3 DNA reads TGCGCCCCGGAGCTCCCCTCTGGGGCCAACGTCCTGACTTTC.

The chain recombines TRBV21-1 with TRBJ2-7; TRBD2, as called in the table, went unchecked against the DNA. TRBV21-1 is assigned pseudogene status. This CDR3 contains 17 residues. CDR3 DNA: TGTGCCAGCAGCAAACTTCCTAGCGGGACGGACTCCTACGAGCAGTACTTC. Its translation is CASSKLPSGTDSYEQYF.

The chain couples TRBV27 to TRBJ1-5, with D uncertain. With 5 bases removed from V and 6 bases from J, the gap between germline ends came to 11 bases. This CDR3 is 13 amino acids long. In germline, CDR1 is MNHEY, CDR2 SMNVEV (reference sequence). The CDR3 DNA is TGTGCCAGCAGTCCCTCCCGGGCTCAGCCCCAGCATTTT. Translated, it gives CASSPSRAQPQHF.

V is TRBV5-1 and J is TRBJ1-1; D is ambiguous. This CDR3 contains 15 residues. The germline V gene has CDR1 SGHRS and CDR2 YFSETQ. Trimming took off 4 bases at V and 4 bases at J, with 17 bases between the two ends. The CDR3 region has the DNA TGCGCCAGCAGCCCGGACGGTAGTAAGGGCACTGAAGCTTTCTTT. This translates into CASSPDGSKGTEAFF.

V is TRBV28 and J is TRBJ1-5; tentatively, D is TRBD1 (6 bases). CDR1 and CDR2 (germline): MDHEN, SYDVKM. Trimming cost V 5 bases and J 7 bases, with 18 bases left between them. The CDR3 runs to 15 residues. This CDR3 reads CASSTLIRGRQPQHF. As DNA, the CDR3 is TGTGCCAGCAGTACCCTCATCAGGGGAAGGCAGCCCCAGCATTTT.

Comment on this clone: The same CDR3 arises from other DNA sequences in this sample as well. The chain has TRBV5-1 and TRBJ1-3; D gene unclear. The germline V and J ends were trimmed by 0 bases and 1 base, with 5 bases remaining between them. CDR1 is SGHRS, CDR2 YFSETQ, per germline. The CDR3 totals 14 residues. The CDR3 DNA reads TGCGCCAGCAGCTTGGAGGGATCTGGAAACACCATATATTTT. Translation: CASSLEGSGNTIYF.

This clone was seen only once. The chain uses TRBV6-6 and TRBJ2-7; 7 positions agree with TRBD2. Germline CDR1 is MNHNY and CDR2 is SVGAGI (reference sequence). There are 16 residues in the CDR3. Germline trimming cut 6 bases from V and 1 base from J; bases unmatched to any gene: 12. The CDR3 region is CASSYRGGSKSYEQYF. The CDR3 DNA reads as TGTGCCAGCAGCTATCGCGGCGGGAGTAAGTCCTACGAGCAGTACTTC.

The genes are TRBV7-2 and TRBJ2-3; no clear D. The CDR3 totals 16 residues. CDR1 is SGHTA and CDR2 is FQGNSA in the germline V gene. Trimming took 7 bases from V and 0 from J, leaving 17 bases between them. CDR3 sequence reads: CASTVTPQRSTDTQYF. CDR3 in DNA: TGTGCCAGCACCGTTACTCCCCAGAGGAGCACAGATACGCAGTATTTT.

There are a few counts of this clone. CDR3 DNA: TGTGCCAGCAGCAGCGGGGGGCAATGGGGCGAGCAGTACTTC. It yields the protein CASSSGGQWGEQYF. The gene calls are TRBV7-6 and TRBJ2-7; 9 bases agree with TRBD2. The V and J ends lost 5 bases and 6 bases, in that order; junction bases with no gene match: 8. CDR3 length: 14 amino acids. From germline, CDR1 is SGHVS and CDR2 FNYEAQ.

The chain has TRBV7-2 and TRBJ2-7; possibly TRBD2 for D (5 bases). Germline CDR1 is SGHTA and CDR2 is FQGNSA. CDR3 size: 14 residues. The V end was cut by 5 bases, the J end by 2 bases, with 13 bases between. The CDR3 coding sequence is TGTGCCAGCAGCATCGGACTGGTCGCCTACGAGCAGTACTTC. Amino acid sequence: CASSIGLVAYEQYF.